The 7 T cell receptor beta chains below were found in one sample sequenced in a study of spatial heterogeneity in lung cancer. Study results and caveats: Higher tumor mutation counts went along with higher counts of expanded intratumoral alpha and beta TCRs.

Noted time point: sample taken at primary tumor resection. TCRdb called the 5' RACE reads again in MiXCR, with one record for every CDR3 protein. The sample yields over 14,000 distinct CDR3 sequences, around 7.8% seen once. The antigens of these receptors remain unknown. The sample was lung tumor tissue, taken at surgery. These receptors all stem from a male donor with early-stage non-small cell lung cancer.

In this sample, this clonotype turned up many times. The rearrangement joins TRBV29-1 to TRBJ2-5; TRBD2 matches 8 bases. The CDR3 runs to 13 residues. The germline V gene encodes CDR1 SQVTM and CDR2 ANQGSEA. V trimming: 8 bases; J trimming: 5 bases; junction bases outside the gene matches: 10. CDR3 sequence reads: CSPGGGAGETQYF. CDR3 DNA: TGCAGCCCCGGGGGGGGCGCGGGGGAGACCCAGTACTTC.

CDR3 nucleotide sequence: TGTGCCAGCAGCATGGTTTTGAATTCACCCCTCCACTTT. This encodes CASSMVLNSPLHF. V gene TRBV14 combines with J gene TRBJ1-6, with D unresolved. With 5 bases removed from V and 7 bases from J, the gap between germline ends came to 9 bases. The CDR3 contains 13 residues. Germline values: CDR1 SGHDN, CDR2 FVKESK. The full variable domain, its missing parts supplied by reference TRBV14 and TRBJ1-6, is EAGVTQFPSHSVIEKGQTVTLRCDPISGHDNLYWYRRVMGKEIKFLLHFVKESKQDESGMPNNRFLAERTGGTYSTLKVQPAELEDSGVYFCASSMVLNSPLHFGNGTRLTVT.

This chain connects TRBV7-3 to TRBJ2-1; 10 bases align to TRBD1. Germline V gives CDR1 SGHTA, CDR2 FQGTGA. Trimming took 5 bases from V and 12 from J; bases not matched to a gene: 10. The CDR3 is made up of 14 amino acids. The CDR3 spells CASSPSGGQGGQFF. The DNA of the CDR3 is TGTGCCAGCAGCCCCTCCGGAGGACAGGGGGGGCAGTTCTTC.

In this sample, this clonotype turned up many times. This chain joins TRBV20-1 and TRBJ2-4; 9 nucleotides agree with TRBD2. CDR1 DFQATT and CDR2 SNEGSKA come from the germline V gene (reference sequence). The CDR3 spans 15 residues. The V and J ends lost 6 bases and 2 bases, in that order; junction bases with no gene match: 8. The CDR3 nucleotides are TGCAGTGCAAATAGCGGGAGTGGAACCAAAAACATTCAGTACTTC. Its translation: CSANSGSGTKNIQYF.

This clonotype rates as medium-sized. This sequence joins TRBV27 and TRBJ2-7; possibly TRBD1 or TRBD2 for D (5 bases each). The germline gives CDR1 MNHEY, CDR2 SMNVEV (reference sequence). Trimming took 8 bases from V and 4 from J, leaving 9 bases between them. The CDR3 length is 11 residues. The CDR3 DNA is TGTGCCAGCGGGACGTGGTACGAGCAGTACGTC. Amino acids: CASGTWYEQYV.

This clonotype has only a few counts. The chain uses TRBV7-2 and TRBJ1-5; tentatively, D is TRBD1 (6 bases). CDR3 length: 14 amino acids. The V end lost 5 bases, the J end lost 5 bases, and 13 bases lay between the germline ends. In germline, CDR1 is SGHTA, CDR2 FQGNSA. CDR3: CASSTGTVHQPQHF. In DNA form, the CDR3 reads TGTGCCAGCAGCACAGGGACGGTTCATCAGCCCCAGCATTTT.

By its share, this clonotype is medium-sized (0.01 to 0.1%). The chain couples TRBV11-2 to TRBJ2-3; 7 nucleotides match TRBD1. CDR3 length: 14 amino acids. Germline trimming cut 2 bases from V and 7 bases from J; bases unmatched to any gene: 6. CDR1 is SGHAT and CDR2 is FQNNGV in the germline V gene. The CDR3 nucleotides are TGTGCCAGCAGCTTAAGACAGGGCTCGAATACGCAGTATTTT. Protein sequence: CASSLRQGSNTQYF. The whole variable domain, filled in from reference TRBV11-2 and TRBJ2-3, reads EAGVAQSPRYKIIEKRQSVAFWCNPISGHATLYWYQQILGQGPKLLIQFQNNGVVDDSQLPKDRFSAERLKGVDSTLKIQPAKLEDSAVYLCASSLRQGSNTQYFGPGTRLTVL.